Detailed here is one T cell receptor beta chain. Germline CDR1 is SGHKS and CDR2 is YYEKEE (reference sequence). Between the trimmed V and J ends, which lost 3 bases and 1 base, there was a span of 13 bases. The CDR3 sequence is 16 residues long. Per the study methods: By means of reference gene primer amplification, nucleated cell counts were estimated. This table comes from immunoSEQ multiplex PCR, and its TCRdb copy is limited to in-frame clones, with some not included. The DNA gave D and trimming, while V, J and clone size come from that table. Of some 65,000 clones listed, approximately 84% are singletons. The entry originates in a study of blood T cell repertoires in COVID-19. Enrolled during active infection, Seattle patients were then followed longitudinally.

The clonotype originates from a man aged 40-50 years with COVID-19, enrolled during active disease. The specimen sequenced was peripheral blood. The rearrangement links TRBV5-5 to TRBJ2-2, with a possible D match to TRBD1 (6 bases). The DNA of the CDR3 is TGTGCCAGCAGCTGGAAGACAGGACAGAACACCGGGGAGCTGTTTTTT. Protein: CASSWKTGQNTGELFF.